Below are 21 T cell receptor beta chains sequenced from a single sample in a study of T-cell reconstitution after alpha-beta-depleted transplantation in children. Study outcomes and limitations: Reportedly, roughly two months post-transplant, alpha-beta T cells arose from several hundred expanded graft clones.

TCRbeta library preparation incorporated unique molecular identifiers. In TCRdb, the PCR reads were re-called with MiXCR into one record per CDR3 protein. The table lists approximately 31,000 distinct CDR3 sequences, nearly 6.5% of them singletons. Which antigens these TCRs recognize remains unknown. This material consisted of peripheral blood, taken 60 days after TCRalphabeta/CD19-depleted stem cell transplant. The receptors shown here come from a child in the first two years of life who had a stem cell transplant for acute myeloid leukemia, so the T cells may come from the graft donor.

The chain has TRBV20-1 and TRBJ2-5; possible D gene TRBD2, 6 bases. The CDR3 is 17 residues long. Per the germline V gene, CDR1 is DFQATT and CDR2 is SNEGSKA (reference sequence). V lost 4 bases and J 2 bases, leaving 23 bases between the germline ends. CDR3 DNA sequence: TGCAGTGCTAAAGCCTATGCGGGCGGGAAGAGGCAAGAGACCCAGTACTTC. It encodes CSAKAYAGGKRQETQYF.

At least ten counts were recorded for this clonotype. This rearrangement joins TRBV5-1 to TRBJ2-1, with D possibly called TRBD1 or TRBD2 (6 bases each). This CDR3 comprises 14 residues. Per the germline V gene, CDR1 is SGHRS and CDR2 is YFSETQ. Trimming took off 0 bases at V and 8 bases at J, with 12 bases between the two ends. This CDR3 reads CASSLAPGAHEQFF. The DNA for the CDR3 is TGCGCCAGCAGCTTGGCCCCGGGGGCGCATGAGCAGTTCTTC.

This clonotype was counted many times. J is TRBJ2-3 and V is TRBV6-2 or TRBV6-3; 12 bases match TRBD2. From germline, CDR1 is MNHEY and CDR2 SVGEGT. CDR3 length equals 18 residues. V was clipped by 1 base and J by 2 bases; unmatched bases: 7. The chain's CDR3 is CASSYLLAGGMHTDTQYF. The DNA for the CDR3 is TGTGCCAGCAGTTACTTACTAGCGGGAGGTATGCACACAGATACGCAGTATTTT.

This clonotype was observed many times. The chain has TRBV5-6 and TRBJ2-7; D possibly corresponds to TRBD2 (5 bases). Germline V gene sequence: CDR1 SGHDT, CDR2 YYEEEE. The CDR3 has 14 amino acids. Trimming removed 1 base from V and 5 bases from J, with 13 bases in between. The CDR3 DNA sequence: TGTGCCAGCAGCTTGTCCGGGAATCTGGACGAGCAGTACTTC. Translation gives CASSLSGNLDEQYF.

This clonotype was recorded at least ten times. The V gene is TRBV6-5, the J gene TRBJ1-1; possibly TRBD1 for D (6 bases). Between the trimmed V and J ends, which lost 5 bases and 1 base, there was a span of 11 bases. CDR3 length: 14 amino acids. Germline lookup yields CDR1 MNHEY and CDR2 SVGAGI. The CDR3 DNA reads TGTGCCAGCAGTCAGTACAGGGAGAACACTGAAGCTTTCTTT. Its translation: CASSQYRENTEAFF.

This clonotype was observed many times. The chain links TRBV7-9 to TRBJ1-6; the D is unclear. The length of the CDR3 is 13 residues. The V end lost 2 bases, the J end lost 10 bases, and 9 bases lay between the germline ends. The germline V gene encodes CDR1 SEHNR and CDR2 FQNEAQ (reference sequence). CDR3: CASSLHVGSPLHF. For the CDR3, the DNA is TGTGCCAGCAGCTTACACGTCGGATCACCCCTCCACTTT.

This clonotype was picked up many times. The chain links TRBV29-1 to TRBJ2-1; TRBD2 agrees at 8 bases. V lost 7 bases to trimming and J lost 8 bases; unmatched junction nucleotides: 7. This CDR3 spans 12 amino acids. Per germline, CDR1 SQVTM and CDR2 ANQGSEA. CDR3 sequence: CSAGPGGYEQFF. The CDR3, as DNA: TGCAGCGCAGGACCGGGAGGGTATGAGCAGTTCTTC.

Ten or more counts support this clonotype. This chain links TRBV11-1 with TRBJ2-1; the match to TRBD2 covers 9 bases. The trim removed 8 bases at V and 0 bases at J, leaving 11 bases unmatched. CDR1 is SGHAT, CDR2 FQDESV, per germline (reference sequence). The CDR3 consists of 17 residues. The CDR3 DNA reads TGTGCCAGCCTCGACGGACTAGCGAGAAGCTCCTACAATGAGCAGTTCTTC. This codes for CASLDGLARSSYNEQFF.

In this sample, this clonotype turned up many times. The CDR3 DNA follows: TGTGCCAGCAGCTTGCAGGTTCGGGGTACGCAGTATTTT. It is translated as CASSLQVRGTQYF. The chain is built from TRBV7-3 and TRBJ2-3; D perhaps matches TRBD2 (5 bases). The V end was cut by 3 bases, the J end by 8 bases, with 12 bases between. The CDR3 spans 13 residues. Germline V gives CDR1 SGHTA, CDR2 FQGTGA.

In this sample, this clonotype turned up a few times. The chain couples TRBV9 to TRBJ2-1; tentative D call: TRBD2 (6 bases). With 2 bases removed from V and 9 bases from J, the gap between germline ends came to 12 bases. The CDR3 sequence is 13 residues long. Germline values: CDR1 SGDLS, CDR2 YYNGEE. CDR3 region: CASSVWDSGEQFF. CDR3 DNA: TGTGCCAGCAGCGTCTGGGACTCGGGTGAGCAGTTCTTC.

This clonotype was observed at least ten times. The chain recombines TRBV10-1 with TRBJ2-3; D possibly corresponds to TRBD1 (6 bases). Germline values: CDR1 WNHNN, CDR2 SYGVQD (reference sequence). The V end was cut by 1 base, the J end by 1 base, with 9 bases between. The CDR3 totals 15 residues. CDR3 bases: TGCGCCAGCAGTGAGTGGGCAGGGGGCACAGATACGCAGTATTTT. This translates into CASSEWAGGTDTQYF.

This clonotype was recorded many times. The chain carries TRBV5-1 and TRBJ2-1; D might be TRBD1 or TRBD2, each matching 6 bases. V was clipped by 3 bases and J by 2 bases, with 21 bases between them. Germline CDR1 reads SGHRS; CDR2 reads YFSETQ. The CDR3 length is 18 residues. DNA for the CDR3: TGCGCCAGCAGCTGGGGGGCGGCACGAACAACCCCCTACAATGAGCAGTTCTTC. Protein sequence: CASSWGAARTTPYNEQFF.

This clonotype was seen many times. The J gene is TRBJ2-3, the V gene TRBV24-1; 9 nucleotides match TRBD1. This CDR3 spans 15 amino acids. Per germline, CDR1 KGHDR and CDR2 SFDVKD. The V and J ends lost 3 bases and 3 bases, in that order; junction bases with no gene match: 3. In DNA, the CDR3 is TGTGCCACCAGTGATGGGGACAGGGTAACAGATACGCAGTATTTT. It encodes CATSDGDRVTDTQYF.

Ten or more counts support this clonotype. The chain employs TRBV9 and TRBJ2-1, with D perhaps being TRBD1 or TRBD2 (6 bases each). Trimming shortened V by 0 bases and J by 8 bases, and 12 bases separated the two germline ends. The CDR3 runs 14 residues. CDR1 SGDLS and CDR2 YYNGEE come from the germline V gene. The CDR3 loop is CASSVGRGAHEQFF. Here the CDR3 DNA reads TGTGCCAGCAGCGTAGGTAGGGGGGCCCATGAGCAGTTCTTC.

This clonotype was found many times. The chain employs TRBV6-5 and TRBJ2-2; 7 bases align to TRBD1. Trimming cost V 2 bases and J 3 bases; bases outside gene matches: 0. This CDR3 comprises 14 residues. The germline V gene has CDR1 MNHEY and CDR2 SVGAGI. The CDR3 loop is CASSYGQDTGELFF. CDR3 DNA: TGTGCCAGCAGTTACGGACAGGACACCGGGGAGCTGTTTTTT.

In this sample, this clonotype turned up many times. The V call is TRBV6-1, the J call TRBJ2-3; 9 bases fit TRBD2. The CDR3 is made up of 14 amino acids. CDR1 and CDR2 (germline): MNHNS, SASEGT. V lost 6 bases to trimming and J lost 1 base; unmatched junction nucleotides: 2. In DNA, the CDR3 is TGTGCCAGCAGGCGGACTAGCGGCACAGATACGCAGTATTTT. As protein: CASRRTSGTDTQYF.

The chain carries TRBV19 and TRBJ1-5, with D maybe TRBD1 (6 bases). The V end lost 1 base, the J end lost 5 bases, and 15 bases lay between the germline ends. There are 16 residues in the CDR3. The V gene's germline CDR1 is LNHDA and CDR2 SQIVND (reference sequence). The CDR3 reads CASSIVLRDNYQPQHF. The CDR3, as DNA: TGTGCCAGTAGTATAGTCCTCCGGGACAACTATCAGCCCCAGCATTTT.

At least ten counts were recorded for this clonotype. The genes are TRBV3-1 and TRBJ2-7; TRBD1 aligns across 8 bases. Germline CDR1 LGHDT, CDR2 YNNKEL (reference sequence). V trimming: 5 bases; J trimming: 5 bases; junction bases outside the gene matches: 5. This CDR3 has 13 residues. DNA of the CDR3: TGTGCCAGCAGCTTGGACAGGGACGACGAGCAGTACTTC. Protein sequence: CASSLDRDDEQYF.

The sample holds many counts of this clonotype. The chain couples TRBV9 to TRBJ2-7; perhaps TRBD2 as D (6 bases). The V gene's germline CDR1 is SGDLS and CDR2 YYNGEE. The V end lost 4 bases, the J end lost 4 bases, and 18 bases lay between the germline ends. There are 15 residues in the CDR3. CDR3 nucleotides: TGTGCCAGCAGCCTAGGGACTGGCCCAGAATACGAGCAGTACTTC. It encodes CASSLGTGPEYEQYF.

This clonotype was seen many times. V and J are TRBV9 and TRBJ2-7; D is possibly TRBD2 (6 bases). The CDR3 is made up of 14 amino acids. Germline CDR1 reads SGDLS; CDR2 reads YYNGEE. The germline V and J ends were trimmed by 4 bases and 5 bases, with 16 bases remaining between them. The CDR3 here is CASSQGGGIDEQYF. DNA of the CDR3: TGTGCCAGCAGCCAAGGAGGAGGGATCGACGAGCAGTACTTC.

Ten or more counts support this clonotype. The chain employs TRBV28 and TRBJ2-2; D is unresolved. V dropped 2 bases and J dropped 7 bases, with 2 bases sitting between them. Germline assignment: CDR1 MDHEN and CDR2 SYDVKM. The CDR3 runs to 11 residues. The CDR3, as DNA: TGTGCCAGCAGTTTAGTCGGGGAGCTGTTTTTT. Protein sequence: CASSLVGELFF.